This record looks at one TCR beta chain sequence and its context. The data originate from a study of blood T cell repertoires in COVID-19. About the study: Donors in the United States, Italy and Spain gave samples during acute or convalescent COVID-19. Sources were T cells, B-cell-depleted T cells, or PBMCs; the material itself was cDNA or gDNA.

In the source study's methods: From reference gene primer amplification, estimates of nucleated cell counts were derived. Clones were sequenced by immunoSEQ multiplex PCR, and TCRdb holds only the in-frame ones, with some missing. V and J calls and clone size follow that table, whereas D and trimming were derived from the DNA. The table shows just over 250,000 clones, with roughly 90% occurring only once. The length of the CDR3 is 14 residues. The V gene's germline CDR1 is LNHDA and CDR2 SQIVND (reference sequence). After removal of 5 bases from V and 1 base from J, the junction contained 3 bases not matched to a gene.

The sequence was collected from a man in his 60s who had recovered from COVID-19. The specimen was peripheral blood. V gene TRBV19 combines with J gene TRBJ1-1; 8 bases agree with TRBD1. CDR3 DNA: TGTGCCAGTAGTGGACAGGGACAGAACACTGAAGCTTTCTTT. It codes for CASSGQGQNTEAFF.